The clone carrying this TCR beta chain showed up many times. Time point specified: newly diagnosed GD, antithyroid drugs for less than 3 months. From PBMCs, RNA was extracted and then used to make the TCR library. The data originate from a study of regulatory T cells in long-lasting Graves disease. Investigators prepared the TCR beta libraries by applying iRepertoire HTBI primers and Arm-PCR of CDR3 regions. TCRdb processed the multiplex PCR reads anew with MiXCR; each CDR3 protein has one entry. The top ten hold approximately 7.8% of the sample, which has hundreds of thousands of distinct CDR3 sequences, about 15% seen once. The same sample was also studied in work on T cells in Graves' hyperthyroidism and ophthalmopathy.

The input for sequencing was peripheral blood mononuclear cells (PBMCs), taken at new diagnosis, from a patient treated with antithyroid drugs. This clonotype was sampled from a woman in her forties with Graves disease.

The CDR3 here is CASSLSQGNNEQFF. For the CDR3, the DNA is TGTGCCAGCAGCCTTTCACAGGGGAACAATGAGCAGTTCTTC. The V and J genes are TRBV12-3 or TRBV12-4 and TRBJ2-1; 7 nucleotides align to TRBD1. J was trimmed by 5 bases and V by 6 bases; bases with no gene match: 7. The CDR3 runs 14 residues.